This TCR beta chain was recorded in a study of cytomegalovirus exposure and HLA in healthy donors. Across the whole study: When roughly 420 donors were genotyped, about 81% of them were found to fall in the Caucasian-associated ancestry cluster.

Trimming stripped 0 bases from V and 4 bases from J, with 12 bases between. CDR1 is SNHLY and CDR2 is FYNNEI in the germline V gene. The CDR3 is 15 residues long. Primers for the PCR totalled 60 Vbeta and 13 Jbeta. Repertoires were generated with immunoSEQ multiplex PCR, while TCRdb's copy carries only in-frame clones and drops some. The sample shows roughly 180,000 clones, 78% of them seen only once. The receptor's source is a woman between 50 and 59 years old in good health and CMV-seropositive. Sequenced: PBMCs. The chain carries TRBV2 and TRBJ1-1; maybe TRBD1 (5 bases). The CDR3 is CASSEARGRGTEAFF. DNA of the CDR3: TGTGCCAGCAGTGAAGCACGGGGGAGGGGCACTGAAGCTTTCTTT.